What follows are 5 T cell receptor beta chains derived from one specimen sequenced in a study of blood T cell repertoires in COVID-19. Clones were sequenced by immunoSEQ multiplex PCR, and TCRdb holds only the in-frame ones, with some missing. The sample holds more than 90,000 clones; about 71% are singletons and the top ten take around 23%. Sequencing input: peripheral blood. The receptors here all came from a woman aged 55-70 years in a cohort sampled during active or convalescent COVID-19.

This clone came up a few times. This chain uses TRBV19 with TRBJ1-2; 11 nucleotides agree with TRBD1. This CDR3 spans 15 amino acids. Germline V gene sequence: CDR1 LNHDA, CDR2 SQIVND (reference sequence). Trimming removed 5 bases from V and 3 bases from J; junction bases left unmatched: 5. For the CDR3, the DNA is TGTGCCAGTAGTGCACCGGGACAGGGGGACTATGGCTACACCTTC. Residues: CASSAPGQGDYGYTF. The complete variable domain, with remaining parts taken from reference TRBV19 and TRBJ1-2, reads DGGITQSPKYLFRKEGQNVTLSCEQNLNHDAMYWYRQDPGQGLRLIYYSQIVNDFQKGDIAEGYSVSREKKESFPLTVTSAQKNPTAFYLCASSAPGQGDYGYTFGSGTRLTVV.

This clone has only one observation. The rearrangement uses TRBV9 and TRBJ1-5; D is unclear. Trimming took off 2 bases at V and 5 bases at J, with 14 bases between the two ends. Looked up from germline, CDR1 is SGDLS and CDR2 is YYNGEE. The CDR3 has 15 amino acids. The CDR3 DNA sequence: TGTGCCAGCAGCGTCGACCCGGGATATGATCAGCCCCAGCATTTT. As protein: CASSVDPGYDQPQHF.

The V call is TRBV4-3, the J call TRBJ2-3, with TRBD2 identical over 12 bases. V gave up 0 bases and J gave up 4 bases; unmatched junction bases: 14. The CDR3 totals 20 residues. Germline CDR1 reads LGHNA; CDR2 reads YSLEER. The DNA of the CDR3 is TGCGCCAGCAGCCAAGAACGGCTAGCGGGGGGGCGTTCATTCTCAGATACGCAGTATTTT. Encoded protein: CASSQERLAGGRSFSDTQYF.

The chain has TRBV19 and TRBJ2-1; TRBD1 matches at 7 bases. The CDR3 spans 15 residues. Per germline, CDR1 LNHDA and CDR2 SQIVND (reference sequence). The trim removed 4 bases at V and 9 bases at J, leaving 12 bases unmatched. CDR3 protein: CASSTHYRDSVEQFF. For the CDR3, the DNA is TGTGCCAGTAGTACCCATTACCGGGACAGTGTTGAGCAGTTCTTC.

The CDR3 spells CASSSQAQVQFF. CDR3 nucleotides: TGTGCCAGCAGTTCACAGGCTCAGGTGCAGTTCTTC. The V and J genes are TRBV7-9 and TRBJ2-1, with D possibly TRBD1 on 5 matching bases. The CDR3 spans 12 residues. In germline, CDR1 is SEHNR, CDR2 FQNEAQ (reference sequence). The V gene lost 6 bases and the J gene lost 12 bases, with 15 bases spanning the gap. The full variable domain, in which reference TRBV7-9 and TRBJ2-1 provide the parts outside the CDR3, is DTGVSQNPRHKITKRGQNVTFRCDPISEHNRLYWYRQTLGQGPEFLTYFQNEAQLEKSRLLSDRFSAERPKGSFSTLEIQRTEQGDSAMYLCASSSQAQVQFFGPGTRLTVL.